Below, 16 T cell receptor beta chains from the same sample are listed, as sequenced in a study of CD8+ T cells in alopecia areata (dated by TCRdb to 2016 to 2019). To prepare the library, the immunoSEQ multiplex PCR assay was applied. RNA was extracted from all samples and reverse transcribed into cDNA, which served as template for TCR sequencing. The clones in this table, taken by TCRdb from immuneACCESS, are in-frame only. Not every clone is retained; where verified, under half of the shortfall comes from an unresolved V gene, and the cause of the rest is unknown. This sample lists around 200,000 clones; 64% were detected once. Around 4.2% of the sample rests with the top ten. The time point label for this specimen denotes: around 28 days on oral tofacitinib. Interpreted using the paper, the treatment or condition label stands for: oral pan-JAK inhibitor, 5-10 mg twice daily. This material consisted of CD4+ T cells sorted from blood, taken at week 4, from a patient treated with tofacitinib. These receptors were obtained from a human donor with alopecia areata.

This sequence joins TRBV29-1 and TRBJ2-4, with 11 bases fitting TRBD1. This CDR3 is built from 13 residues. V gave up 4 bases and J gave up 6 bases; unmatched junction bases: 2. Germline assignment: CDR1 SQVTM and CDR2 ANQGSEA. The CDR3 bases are TGCAGCGTTGCCGGGACAGGGGGAAACATTCAGTACTTC. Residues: CSVAGTGGNIQYF.

The CDR3 region has the DNA TGTGCCATCAGTGAGTCGAGCGAGTTGACTAGTCTGTTCTTC. Its protein is CAISESSELTSLFF. The chain couples TRBV10-3 to TRBJ2-1, with D possibly matching TRBD2 (6 bases). Germline V lookup: CDR1 ENHRY, CDR2 SYGVKD. The CDR3 extends over 14 amino acids. V was shortened by 0 bases and J by 15 bases, with 18 bases between the two germline ends.

The CDR3, as DNA: TGTGCCTGGAGCCCCGGGTGGGGTGAAAAACTGTTTTTT. Translated, it gives CAWSPGWGEKLFF. V and J are TRBV30 and TRBJ1-4; no firm D call. V was cut by 3 bases and J by 7 bases, with 12 bases left in between. Per germline, CDR1 GTSNPN and CDR2 SVGIG (reference sequence). The CDR3 consists of 13 residues.

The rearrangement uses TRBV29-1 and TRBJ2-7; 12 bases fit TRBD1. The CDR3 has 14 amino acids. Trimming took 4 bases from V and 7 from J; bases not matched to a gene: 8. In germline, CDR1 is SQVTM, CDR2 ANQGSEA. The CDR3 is CSVARDRGRGEQYF. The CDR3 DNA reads TGCAGCGTTGCCAGGGACAGGGGGCGAGGGGAGCAGTACTTC.

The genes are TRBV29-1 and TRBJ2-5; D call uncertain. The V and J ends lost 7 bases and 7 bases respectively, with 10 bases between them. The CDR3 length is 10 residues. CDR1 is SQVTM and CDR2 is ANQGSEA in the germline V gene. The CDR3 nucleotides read TGCAGCGCCGGCATGGGGACCCAGTACTTC. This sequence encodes CSAGMGTQYF.

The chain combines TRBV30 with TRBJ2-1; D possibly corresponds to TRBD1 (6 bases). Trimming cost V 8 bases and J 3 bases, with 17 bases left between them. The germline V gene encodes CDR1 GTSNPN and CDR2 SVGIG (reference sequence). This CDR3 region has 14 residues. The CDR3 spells CAIQTGTLYNEQFF. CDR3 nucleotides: TGTGCCATCCAAACCGGGACACTCTACAATGAGCAGTTCTTC. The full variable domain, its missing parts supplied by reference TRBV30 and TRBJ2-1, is SQTIHQWPATLVQPVGSPLSLECTVEGTSNPNLYWYRQAAGRGLQLLFYSVGIGQISSEVPQNLSASRPQDRQFILSSKKLLLSDSGFYLCAIQTGTLYNEQFFGPGTRLTVL.

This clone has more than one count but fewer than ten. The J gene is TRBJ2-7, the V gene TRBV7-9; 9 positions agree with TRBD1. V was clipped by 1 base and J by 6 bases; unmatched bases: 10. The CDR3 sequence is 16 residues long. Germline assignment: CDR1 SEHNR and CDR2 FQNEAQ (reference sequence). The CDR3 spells CASSLVGGTGSREQYF. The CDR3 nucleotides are TGTGCCAGCAGCTTAGTAGGGGGGACAGGGAGTCGCGAGCAGTACTTC. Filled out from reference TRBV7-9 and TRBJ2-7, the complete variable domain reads DTGVSQNPRHKITKRGQNVTFRCDPISEHNRLYWYRQTLGQGPEFLTYFQNEAQLEKSRLLSDRFSAERPKGSFSTLEIQRTEQGDSAMYLCASSLVGGTGSREQYFGPGTRLTVT.

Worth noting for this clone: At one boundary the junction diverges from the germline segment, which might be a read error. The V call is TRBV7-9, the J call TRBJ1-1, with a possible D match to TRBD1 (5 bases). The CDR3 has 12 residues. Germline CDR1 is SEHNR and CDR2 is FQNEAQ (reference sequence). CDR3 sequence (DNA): TGTGCCTGCAGGGATAAGAACACTGAAGCTTTCTTT. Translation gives CACRDKNTEAFF.

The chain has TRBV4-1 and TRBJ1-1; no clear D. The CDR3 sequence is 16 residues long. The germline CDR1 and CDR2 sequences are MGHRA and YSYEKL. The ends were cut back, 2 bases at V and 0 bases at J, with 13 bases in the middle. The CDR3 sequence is CASSQRTDVMNTEAFF. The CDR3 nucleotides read TGCGCCAGCAGCCAAAGGACGGATGTAATGAACACTGAAGCTTTCTTT.

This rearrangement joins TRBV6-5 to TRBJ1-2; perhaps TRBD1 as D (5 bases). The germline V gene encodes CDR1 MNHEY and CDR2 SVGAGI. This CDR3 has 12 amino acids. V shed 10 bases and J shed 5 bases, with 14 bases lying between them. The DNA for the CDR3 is TGTGCCACCCTCGTGGGGGAATATGGCTACACCTTC. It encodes CATLVGEYGYTF.

CDR3 protein: CASSPHGNTGELFF. The CDR3 region has the DNA TGTGCCAGCAGCCCCCACGGTAACACCGGGGAGCTGTTTTTT. The V gene is TRBV9, the J gene TRBJ2-2; D call uncertain. The CDR3 extends over 14 amino acids. Trimming cost V 4 bases and J 2 bases, with 9 bases left between them. Germline loops: CDR1 SGDLS, CDR2 YYNGEE.

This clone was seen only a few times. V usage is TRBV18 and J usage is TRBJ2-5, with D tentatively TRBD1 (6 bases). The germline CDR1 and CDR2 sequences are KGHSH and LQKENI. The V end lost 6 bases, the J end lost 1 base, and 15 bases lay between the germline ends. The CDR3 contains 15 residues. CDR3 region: CASSPPGTSQETQYF. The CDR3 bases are TGTGCCAGCTCCCCGCCCGGGACAAGCCAAGAGACCCAGTACTTC.

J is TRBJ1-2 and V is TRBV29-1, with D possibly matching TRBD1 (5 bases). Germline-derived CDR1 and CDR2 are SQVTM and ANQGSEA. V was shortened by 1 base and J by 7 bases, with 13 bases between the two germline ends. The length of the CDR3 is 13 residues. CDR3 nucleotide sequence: TGCAGCGTTGAAGGCCTAGGGACGGCTGGCTACACCTTC. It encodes CSVEGLGTAGYTF.

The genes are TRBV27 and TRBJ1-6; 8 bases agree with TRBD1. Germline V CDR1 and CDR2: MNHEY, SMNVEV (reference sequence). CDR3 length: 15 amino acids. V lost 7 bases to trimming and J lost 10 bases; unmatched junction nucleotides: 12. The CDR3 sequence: CASTLTGAVLSPLHF. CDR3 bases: TGTGCCAGCACCCTGACAGGGGCGGTTTTATCACCCCTCCACTTT.

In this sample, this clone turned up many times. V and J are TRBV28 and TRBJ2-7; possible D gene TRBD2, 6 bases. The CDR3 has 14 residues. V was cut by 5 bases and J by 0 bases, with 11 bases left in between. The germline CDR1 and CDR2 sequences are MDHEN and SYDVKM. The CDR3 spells CASSRGGDSYEQYF. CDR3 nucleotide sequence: TGTGCCAGCAGTCGAGGCGGGGACTCCTACGAGCAGTACTTC.

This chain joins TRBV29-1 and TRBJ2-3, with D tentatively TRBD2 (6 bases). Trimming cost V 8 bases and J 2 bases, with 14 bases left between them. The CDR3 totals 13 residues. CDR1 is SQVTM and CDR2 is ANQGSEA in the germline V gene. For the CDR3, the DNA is TGCAGCTCCGCGGGGTCTAACACAGATACGCAGTATTTT. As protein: CSSAGSNTDTQYF.